The rows below give T cell receptor beta chains drawn from one sample of a study of blood T cells in healthy people across ages. TCRdb recomputed calls from the 5' RACE reads with MiXCR, one row per CDR3 protein. The repertoire holds about 500,000 distinct CDR3 sequences, nearly 25% seen once, with roughly 9% in the top ten. The same data also went into a second study, on T cells of mothers and their children.

Sequencing was done on a sample of blood. The receptors shown here come from a boy younger than 18 in good health. Each CDR3 is given with its conserved first and last residue. A D gene is named only where the DNA matches it firmly. Size is stated for part of the rows, as once, few or many counts, or as a class when the clone is expanded.

>TRBJ2-7|-|TRBV7-2|-
TGTGCCAGCAGCCAAGGGCCATCCTACGAGCAGTACTTC
CASSQGPSYEQYF
>TRBJ1-2|-|TRBV28|-
TGTGCCAGCACGCAAGACAGGTTCTATGGCTACACCTTC
CASTQDRFYGYTF
>TRBJ2-1|-|TRBV2|-
TGTGCCAGCACCGAAGGAACAGGGACGGATGAGCAGTTCTTC
CASTEGTGTDEQFF
>TRBJ2-7|TRBD1|TRBV5-1|-
TGCGCCAGCAGCTGGACAGGGGGCCGGGAGCAGTACTTC
CASSWTGGREQYF
>TRBJ2-1|-|TRBV27|-
TGTGCCAGCAGTTTAGGGGTGGGGGGTCTGAATGAGCAGTTCTTC
CASSLGVGGLNEQFF
>TRBJ2-1|TRBD2|TRBV4-3|few
TGCGCCAATAGCCAAGAACTAGCGGGATCCTACAATGAGCAGTTCTTC
CANSQELAGSYNEQFF
>TRBJ2-2|-|TRBV11-2|-
TGTGCCAGCAGCTTCGGGACCGTGAACACCGGGGAGCTGTTTTTT
CASSFGTVNTGELFF
>TRBJ1-5|-|TRBV4-2|-
TGTGCCAGCAGCCAAGATTGGGGGGCTCAGCCCCAGCATTTT
CASSQDWGAQPQHF
>TRBJ2-5|-|TRBV4-1|few
TGCGCCAGCAGCCAAGATCCGGCAGGATGGGAGACCCAGTACTTC
CASSQDPAGWETQYF
>TRBJ2-1|TRBD2|TRBV4-1|-
TGCGCCAGCAGCCAAGAACGCGGGGGGGCCTTGGGTGAGCAGTTCTTC
CASSQERGGALGEQFF
>TRBJ2-7|-|TRBV2|-
TGTGCCAGCAGTGCTCGGGGAATCACAGCCTACGAGCAGTACTTC
CASSARGITAYEQYF
>TRBJ2-7|-|TRBV20-1|-
TGCAGTGCTAGAGACCACCCGACAGGCTACGAGCAGTACTTC
CSARDHPTGYEQYF
>TRBJ2-7|-|TRBV6-2/TRBV6-3|few
TGTGCCAGCAGGGAGGGGCAATCCTACGAGCAGTACTTC
CASREGQSYEQYF
>TRBJ2-5|-|TRBV27|few
TGTGCCAGCAGTTTATCCACAGGGCCTGTGGAGCAGTACTTC
CASSLSTGPVEQYF
>TRBJ1-4|-|TRBV9|-
TGTGCCAGCAGCGTAATGTCAGCAACTAATGAAAAACTGTTTTTT
CASSVMSATNEKLFF
>TRBJ2-2|-|TRBV6-4|few
TGTGCCAGCAGTGACTCGATCAAGTCAGGCTCCGGGGAGCTGTTTTTT
CASSDSIKSGSGELFF
>TRBJ2-1|-|TRBV3-1|-
TGTGCCAGCAGGGGAGGAGGTGAGCAGTTCTTC
CASRGGGEQFF
>TRBJ2-7|-|TRBV29-1|once
TGCAGCGCAACTAGAGGACAGTCCTACGAGCAGTACTTC
CSATRGQSYEQYF
>TRBJ2-1|-|TRBV11-2|few
TGTGCCAGCAGCTTAGTCCGAACAGGGGGGGAATACAATGAGCAGTTCTTC
CASSLVRTGGEYNEQFF
>TRBJ2-7|-|TRBV5-8|-
TGTGCCAGCAGCCGGGCGATGGGGTACTACGAGCAGTACTTC
CASSRAMGYYEQYF
>TRBJ2-1|-|TRBV24-1|few
TGTGCCACCAGTGATTTGCCGGGCCAGGGTTACGATGAGCAGTTCTTC
CATSDLPGQGYDEQFF
>TRBJ2-3|TRBD1|TRBV5-1|-
TGCGCCAGCAGGGAGACAGGGTTTGAAGATACGCAGTATTTT
CASRETGFEDTQYF
>TRBJ1-4|-|TRBV28|few
TGTGCCAGCAGTCACGACGGACTTTCGGGTGAAAAACTGTTTTTT
CASSHDGLSGEKLFF
>TRBJ2-5|-|TRBV6-2/TRBV6-3|few
TGTGCCAGCAGTTACCCCCCGGGGGCCGGGGAGACCCAGTACTTC
CASSYPPGAGETQYF
>TRBJ2-1|TRBD2|TRBV9|few
TGTGCCAGCAGTGGCCACTCGACTAGCGGGAGGTTTCCCTACAATGAGCAGTTCTTC
CASSGHSTSGRFPYNEQFF
>TRBJ1-3|TRBD1|TRBV7-9|few
TGTGCCAGCAGCCGTTGGACAGGGGGAATTGGTTCTGGATACACCATATATTTT
CASSRWTGGIGSGYTIYF
>TRBJ2-6|-|TRBV27|few
TGTGCCAGCAGTTTAGTCCCTCAGGGCTCTGGGGCCAACGTCCTGACTTTC
CASSLVPQGSGANVLTF
>TRBJ2-7|-|TRBV7-9|-
TGTGCCAGCAGCTTAGCGGACAGTGCCCCCGGGGAGCAGTACTTC
CASSLADSAPGEQYF
>TRBJ2-5|-|TRBV7-8|-
TGTGCCAGCAAGAGGCCGTTTGGGGGGCGGGACCAAGAGACCCAGTACTTC
CASKRPFGGRDQETQYF
>TRBJ1-5|-|TRBV4-3|-
TGCGCCAGCAGCCATCTGGGCCCCAATCAGCCCCAGCATTTT
CASSHLGPNQPQHF
>TRBJ2-7|-|TRBV27|few
TGTGCCAGCAGTTTGAGGGGCAACTCCTACGAGCAGTACTTC
CASSLRGNSYEQYF
>TRBJ2-4|-|TRBV27|-
TGTGCCAGCAAGCAGGGGTCGATAGCCAAAAACATTCAGTACTTC
CASKQGSIAKNIQYF
>TRBJ2-7|TRBD1|TRBV6-5|few
TGTGCCAGCAGCAACCGGGACAGGGCATCCTACGAGCAGTACTTC
CASSNRDRASYEQYF
>TRBJ2-5|TRBD2|TRBV29-1|few
TGCAGCGTTGTGCCTAGCGGGAGAGTACAAGAGACCCAGTACTTC
CSVVPSGRVQETQYF
>TRBJ2-1|TRBD2|TRBV11-1|-
TGTGCCAGCAGCGTAGAAAGGGCGGGGGGGCCCCATGAGCAGTTCTTC
CASSVERAGGPHEQFF
>TRBJ2-1|-|TRBV20-1|few
TGCAGTGCTAGAGAAGGGGGAAATGAGCAGTTCTTC
CSAREGGNEQFF
>TRBJ2-7|TRBD2|TRBV6-2/TRBV6-3|few
TGTGCCAGCAGTAGTAAAGGGACTAGCGGTTCCTACGAGCAGTACTTC
CASSSKGTSGSYEQYF
>TRBJ2-1|TRBD2|TRBV20-1|-
TGCAGTGCTAGATTATTCATAGCGGGAGGAGGCGATGAGCAGTTCTTC
CSARLFIAGGGDEQFF
>TRBJ1-2|-|TRBV27|few
TGTGCCAGCAGTCCCGACGGACATCTTAACTATGGCTACACCTTC
CASSPDGHLNYGYTF
>TRBJ1-1|-|TRBV4-3|-
TGCGCCAGCAACCAAGATCCAGGCCCGGACACTGAAGCTTTCTTT
CASNQDPGPDTEAFF
>TRBJ1-3|-|TRBV9|few
TGTGCCAGCAGCGTAGGCACTGGTAACACCATATATTTT
CASSVGTGNTIYF
>TRBJ2-3|TRBD2|TRBV27|many
TGTGCCAGCAGTCTAATAGCGGGAGGTGGCCCAGATACGCAGTATTTT
CASSLIAGGGPDTQYF
>TRBJ2-3|TRBD2|TRBV7-8|once
TGTGCCAGCAGCTTAGGAGCGGGGGGCACAGATACGCAGTATTTT
CASSLGAGGTDTQYF
>TRBJ2-7|-|TRBV6-6|few
TGTGCCAGCAGTTACGTGTCCTACGAGCAGTACTTC
CASSYVSYEQYF
>TRBJ1-1|-|TRBV9|few
TGTGCCAGCAGCGTCGAACAGTGGGACACTGAAGCTTTCTTT
CASSVEQWDTEAFF
>TRBJ1-5|-|TRBV19|-
TGTGCCAGTAGTATCGGGGTTCAGCCCCAGCATTTT
CASSIGVQPQHF
>TRBJ1-2|TRBD1|TRBV12-3/TRBV12-4|-
TGTGCCAGCAGTCAGACAGGGGGCGGCTATGGCTACACCTTC
CASSQTGGGYGYTF
>TRBJ2-4|TRBD2|TRBV7-8|few
TGTGCCAGCAGCTTAGGCCCGCTAGCGGGATGGGACATTCAGTACTTC
CASSLGPLAGWDIQYF
>TRBJ2-5|-|TRBV9|-
TGTGCCAGCAGCGCACCCCGGGACTCCCAAGAGACCCAGTACTTC
CASSAPRDSQETQYF
>TRBJ2-7|-|TRBV9|-
TGTGCCAGCAGCGGACAACAGGGATACGAGCAGTACTTC
CASSGQQGYEQYF
>TRBJ2-5|-|TRBV6-6|few
TGTGCCAGCAGCCCGAGCACGGCCCAGTACTTC
CASSPSTAQYF
>TRBJ2-3|TRBD2|TRBV3-1|-
TGTGCCAGCAGCCAACCTAGCGGGAGGGCCTTAGATACGCAGTATTTT
CASSQPSGRALDTQYF
>TRBJ2-2|TRBD1|TRBV9|-
TGTGCCAGCAGCGCCAAGCCGGGACAGGGACCGAACACCGGGGAGCTGTTTTTT
CASSAKPGQGPNTGELFF
>TRBJ1-5|-|TRBV28|-
TGTGCCAGCAGCCATCCCCGGCGGGTCAATAGCAATCAGCCCCAGCATTTT
CASSHPRRVNSNQPQHF
>TRBJ2-5|-|TRBV27|-
TGTGCCAGCAGTATACAGGGACCTTGGGAGACCCAGTACTTC
CASSIQGPWETQYF
>TRBJ2-3|TRBD2|TRBV6-5|-
TGTGCCAGCAGTTACGACGGACTAGCGGGAGAAAGGGCGCAGTATTTT
CASSYDGLAGERAQYF
>TRBJ2-7|-|TRBV12-3/TRBV12-4|-
TGTGCCAGCAGGTCCGGGGCTGCCTACGAGCAGTACTTC
CASRSGAAYEQYF
>TRBJ2-7|-|TRBV29-1|many
TGCAGCGGTAGGGACGGCCTCTCCTACGAGCAGTACTTC
CSGRDGLSYEQYF
>TRBJ2-2|-|TRBV7-3|-
TGTGCCAGCAGCGCTCGGGGACCCACCGGGGAGCTGTTTTTT
CASSARGPTGELFF
>TRBJ2-7|TRBD1|TRBV7-3|-
TGTGCCAGCAGTCTGAATACAGGGGGAAATGACGAGCAGTACTTC
CASSLNTGGNDEQYF